A single sample gave rise to the 5 T cell receptor beta chains below, sequenced in a study of response to subunit inactivated influenza vaccine. Each CDR3 protein gets one entry after TCRdb re-called the RT-PCR reads with MiXCR. This sample has hundreds of thousands of distinct CDR3 sequences, with approximately 15% found just once. This material consisted of PBMCs from blood, taken 14 to 15 days before vaccination. Receptors were obtained from a man between 50 and 59 years old who received an inactivated influenza vaccine.

The V call is TRBV7-2, the J call TRBJ2-7; no firm D call. The CDR3 extends over 14 amino acids. V lost 3 bases, J lost 3 bases, and 12 bases lay in between. Germline V gene sequence: CDR1 SGHTA, CDR2 FQGNSA. This CDR3 is CASSFSAANYEQYF. DNA of the CDR3: TGTGCCAGCAGCTTTTCAGCAGCTAACTACGAGCAGTACTTC.

The table lists this clonotype with a few counts. The genes are TRBV29-1 and TRBJ1-1; a weak D match, TRBD1 (6 bases). V lost 3 bases and J 11 bases, leaving 13 bases between the germline ends. CDR3 size: 11 residues. Germline CDR1 SQVTM, CDR2 ANQGSEA. CDR3 sequence (DNA): TGCAGCGTTGAGGGGGCCCAGCGGGCTTTCTTT. Protein: CSVEGAQRAFF.

This clonotype occurred many times. The chain recombines TRBV4-2 with TRBJ2-3, with a possible D match to TRBD1 (5 bases). V gave up 3 bases and J gave up 0 bases, with 13 bases separating them. The CDR3 is 16 amino acids. CDR1 is LGHNA, CDR2 YNFKEQ, per germline. The CDR3 DNA is TGTGCCAGCAGCCAGCCGCAGGGTTCTAGCACAGATACGCAGTATTTT. This sequence encodes CASSQPQGSSTDTQYF.

The chain carries TRBV7-6 and TRBJ2-7; 11 nucleotides match TRBD2. The trim removed 0 bases at V and 6 bases at J, leaving 7 bases unmatched. The germline CDR1 and CDR2 sequences are SGHVS and FNYEAQ. The length of the CDR3 is 16 residues. The CDR3 is CASSLASTSGSPEQYF. The CDR3 nucleotides are TGTGCCAGCAGCTTAGCATCCACTAGCGGGAGTCCCGAGCAGTACTTC.

This clonotype has ten or more counts. DNA for the CDR3: TGTGCCAGCCCCGACAGGGGTCGTGGCTACACCTTC. Its protein is CASPDRGRGYTF. The chain combines TRBV2 with TRBJ1-2; 8 bases are shared with TRBD1. This CDR3 has 12 residues. V lost 8 bases, J lost 7 bases, and 6 bases stayed unmatched. Germline loops: CDR1 SNHLY, CDR2 FYNNEI.